Many counts were recorded for the clone carrying this T cell receptor (beta chain). Its cognate antigen is unknown. Arm-PCR of CDR3 regions and iRepertoire HTBI primers were used to build TCR beta libraries. Using its own MiXCR run on the multiplex PCR reads, TCRdb lists one record per CDR3 protein. Of about 420,000 distinct CDR3 sequences listed, roughly 15% are singletons. The V segment lost 6 bases and the J segment 6 bases; nucleotides outside the gene matches: 13. Germline V CDR1 and CDR2: SQVTM, ANQGSEA. This CDR3 comprises 14 residues. These data originate in a study of regulatory T cells in long-lasting Graves disease. Overall study findings and caveats: In persistent patients, shared public clonotypes (approximately 3,000) outnumbered those in new patients (around 1,000).

Described time point: newly diagnosed GD, antithyroid drugs for less than 3 months. Extracted PBMC RNA gave rise to the TCR library. These data also formed part of another study, on T cells in Graves' hyperthyroidism and ophthalmopathy. That source notes: Separating ophthalmopathy from stable hyperthyroidism was achieved by a 13 V-J model.

Source: peripheral blood mononuclear cells (PBMCs), taken at new diagnosis, from a patient treated with antithyroid drugs. The sequence was obtained from a woman in her late teens or twenties with Graves disease. The genes are TRBV29-1 and TRBJ2-7, with TRBD1 identical over 8 bases. CDR3 coding DNA: TGCAGCGTGGAGAGTCAGGGGGCTGCCGGCGAGCAGTACTTC. It encodes CSVESQGAAGEQYF.